This TCR beta chain was documented in a study of OX40 agonist ivuxolimab in advanced cancers. Turning to the study itself: Prior anti-PD-1, anti-PD-L1 or anti-CTLA-4 therapy was allowed; roughly 40% had some.

Sequenced by immunoSEQ multiplex PCR; TCRdb stores in-frame clones only, minus some. Among nearly 35,000 clones listed, approximately 92% were seen once. V was trimmed by 3 bases and J by 5 bases, leaving 13 bases between them. Germline assignment: CDR1 LGHNA and CDR2 YNFKEQ. The CDR3 consists of 15 residues. The specimen comprised CD4+ or CD8+ T cells sorted from blood, sampled in a trial of the OX40 agonist ivuxolimab. This clonotype originated in an adult with an advanced solid tumor such as melanoma, head and neck, liver or kidney cancer. The rearrangement joins TRBV4-2 to TRBJ2-2, with D tentatively TRBD2 (5 bases). The CDR3 coding sequence is TGTGCCAGCAGCCAGGGTGGACTTTTAACCGGGGAGCTGTTTTTT. It encodes CASSQGGLLTGELFF.